This passage covers 9 T cell receptor beta chains from one sample sequenced in a study of T cells in localized non-small cell lung cancer. Some clones are missing from TCRdb's copy, which holds only in-frame ones; the method was immunoSEQ multiplex PCR. The sample lists approximately 60,000 clones, roughly 88% occurring once. Material: peripheral blood, obtained before any cancer treatment. The receptors originated from a woman aged 35 to 70 with stage I lung adenocarcinoma.

The genes are TRBV20-1 and TRBJ1-1; D call uncertain. This CDR3 has 11 amino acids. CDR1 and CDR2 (germline): DFQATT, SNEGSKA (reference sequence). Trimming pared 8 bases from V and 0 bases from J, leaving 7 bases between. This CDR3 reads CSTTVNTEAFF. The CDR3 nucleotides are TGCAGTACGACGGTGAACACTGAAGCTTTCTTT.

The CDR3 DNA reads TGTGCCAGCAGTTACTCCCAGGACCTGAGGGACTATGGCTACACCTTC. This translates into CASSYSQDLRDYGYTF. The chain uses TRBV6-5 and TRBJ1-2, with D hard to call. Germline V lookup: CDR1 MNHEY, CDR2 SVGAGI. V was shortened by 0 bases and J by 3 bases, with 14 bases between the two germline ends. The CDR3 extends over 16 amino acids.

This chain uses TRBV29-1 with TRBJ2-3; 14 bases match TRBD2. The germline gives CDR1 SQVTM, CDR2 ANQGSEA. The length of the CDR3 is 14 residues. Trimming removed 7 bases from V and 3 bases from J; junction bases left unmatched: 3. The CDR3 sequence is CSARTSGGTDTQYF. In DNA, the CDR3 is TGCAGCGCACGGACTAGCGGGGGGACAGATACGCAGTATTTT.

The chain's CDR3 is CASSSQGIETQYF. CDR3 in DNA: TGTGCCAGCAGCTCCCAGGGAATAGAGACCCAGTACTTC. The genes are TRBV7-9 and TRBJ2-5; D might be TRBD1 (5 bases). Germline-derived CDR1 and CDR2 are SEHNR and FQNEAQ (reference sequence). CDR3 length equals 13 residues. Trimming pared 4 bases from V and 4 bases from J, leaving 10 bases between.

The chain links TRBV19 to TRBJ1-5, with TRBD1 as a possible D gene (6 bases). V was shortened by 1 base and J by 1 base, with 14 bases between the two germline ends. Germline V gives CDR1 LNHDA, CDR2 SQIVND (reference sequence). This CDR3 is built from 17 residues. As DNA, the CDR3 is TGTGCCAGTAGTATAGGGGGGCAGGGAGGAAGCAATCAGCCCCAGCATTTT. Its translation is CASSIGGQGGSNQPQHF.

The chain joins TRBV7-3 to TRBJ2-5, with 12 bases aligning to TRBD2. The CDR3 is made up of 15 amino acids. The germline V gene has CDR1 SGHTA and CDR2 FQGTGA. J was trimmed by 2 bases and V by 2 bases; bases with no gene match: 0. CDR3 sequence (DNA): TGTGCCAGCAGCTTACTAGCGGGGGGGCAAGAGACCCAGTACTTC. It translates to CASSLLAGGQETQYF.

V usage is TRBV11-2 and J usage is TRBJ1-2, with D unresolved. CDR1 and CDR2 from the germline V gene are SGHAT and FQNNGV. The ends were cut back, 2 bases at V and 0 bases at J, with 10 bases in the middle. The CDR3 has 15 amino acids. This chain's CDR3 is CASSLRGNPNYGYTF. The CDR3 region has the DNA TGTGCCAGCAGCTTACGGGGTAACCCTAACTATGGCTACACCTTC.

On this clone: One end of the junction varies from germline; a read error may be responsible. The V gene is TRBV7-7, the J gene TRBJ2-3; D is ambiguous. Germline V gene sequence: CDR1 SSHAT, CDR2 FNYEAQ (reference sequence). CDR3 size: 14 residues. This chain's CDR3 is CASSPRETPDTQYF. The CDR3 DNA reads TGTGCTAGCAGCCCCCGCGAAACTCCAGATACGCAGTATTTT.

This clone has more than one count but fewer than ten. The chain uses TRBV6-4 and TRBJ1-5; D is unclear. Germline V gene sequence: CDR1 MRHNA, CDR2 SNTAGT. Between the trimmed V and J ends, which lost 4 bases and 9 bases, there was a span of 13 bases. This CDR3 region has 13 residues. The CDR3, as DNA: TGTGCCAGCAGTGTCTATATCGGACGGCCCCAGCATTTT. Residues: CASSVYIGRPQHF.